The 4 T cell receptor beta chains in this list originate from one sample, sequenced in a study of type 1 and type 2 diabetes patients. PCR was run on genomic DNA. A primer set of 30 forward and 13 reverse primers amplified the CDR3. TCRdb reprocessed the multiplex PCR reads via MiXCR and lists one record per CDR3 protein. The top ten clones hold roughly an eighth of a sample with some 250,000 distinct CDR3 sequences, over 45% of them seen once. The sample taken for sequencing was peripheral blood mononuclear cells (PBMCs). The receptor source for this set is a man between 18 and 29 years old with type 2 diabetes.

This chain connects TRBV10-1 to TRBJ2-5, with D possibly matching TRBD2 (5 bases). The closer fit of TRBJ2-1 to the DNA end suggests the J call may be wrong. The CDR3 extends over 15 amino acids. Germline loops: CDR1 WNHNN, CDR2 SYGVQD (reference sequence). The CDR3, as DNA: TGCGCCAGCAGTTTCCCTAGCCCCCCCCACAATGAGCAGTTCTTC. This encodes CASSFPSPPHNEQFF.

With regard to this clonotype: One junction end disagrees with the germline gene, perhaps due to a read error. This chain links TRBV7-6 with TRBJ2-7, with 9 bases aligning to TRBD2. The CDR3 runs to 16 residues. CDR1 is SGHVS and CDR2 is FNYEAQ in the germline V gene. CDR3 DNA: TGTGCCAGCAGCTTATTGCAGGCGGGAGGGGGTAGCGAGCAGTGCTTC. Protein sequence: CASSLLQAGGGSEQCF.

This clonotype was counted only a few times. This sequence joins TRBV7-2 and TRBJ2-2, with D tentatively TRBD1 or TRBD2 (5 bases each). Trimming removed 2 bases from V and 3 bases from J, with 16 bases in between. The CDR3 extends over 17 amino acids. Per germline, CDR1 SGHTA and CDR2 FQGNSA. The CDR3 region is CASSLRGLRGDTGELFF. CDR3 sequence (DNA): TGTGCCAGCAGCTTAAGGGGTCTCAGAGGGGACACCGGGGAGCTGTTTTTT.

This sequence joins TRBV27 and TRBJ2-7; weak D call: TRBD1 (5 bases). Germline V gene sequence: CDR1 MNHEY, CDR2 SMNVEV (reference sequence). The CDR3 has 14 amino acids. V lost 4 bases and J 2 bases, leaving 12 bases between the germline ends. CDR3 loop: CASSSYRQTYEQYF. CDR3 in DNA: TGTGCCAGCAGTTCCTACAGACAGACCTACGAGCAGTACTTC.